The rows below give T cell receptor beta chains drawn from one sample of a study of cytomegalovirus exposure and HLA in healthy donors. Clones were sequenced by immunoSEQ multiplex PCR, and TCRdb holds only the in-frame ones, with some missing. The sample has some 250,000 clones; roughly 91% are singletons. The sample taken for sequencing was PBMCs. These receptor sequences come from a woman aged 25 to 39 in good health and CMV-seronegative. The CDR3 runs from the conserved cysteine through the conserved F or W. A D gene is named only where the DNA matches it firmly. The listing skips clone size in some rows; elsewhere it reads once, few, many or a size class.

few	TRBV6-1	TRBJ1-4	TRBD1	TGTGCCAGCAGTGAAGTGGTGGGACAGGGGGCTGGAAAACTGTTTTTT	CASSEVVGQGAGKLFF
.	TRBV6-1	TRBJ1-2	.	TGTGCCAGCAGTGAATTACAGACTAACTATGGCTACACCTTC	CASSELQTNYGYTF
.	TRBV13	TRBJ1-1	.	TGTGCCAGCAGCGCGTTAGGACGGAGCGGCCTGAACACTGAAGCTTTCTTT	CASSALGRSGLNTEAFF
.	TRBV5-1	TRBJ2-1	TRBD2	TGCGCCAGCAGCTTGTTATGGTCTAGCGGGACCCCGGACAATGAGCAGTTCTTC	CASSLLWSSGTPDNEQFF
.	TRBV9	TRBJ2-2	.	TGTGCCAGCAGCGTAGTGGGAGAGAGCACCGGGGAGCTGTTTTTT	CASSVVGESTGELFF
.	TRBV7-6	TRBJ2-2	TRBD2	TGTGCCAGCAGCTTAGAGCCGGGAGGCACCGGGGAGCTGTTTTTT	CASSLEPGGTGELFF
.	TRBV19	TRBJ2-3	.	TGTGCCAGTAGGTCACACGATACGCAGTATTTT	CASRSHDTQYF
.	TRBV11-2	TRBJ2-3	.	TGTGCCAGCAGCTTAGTGGGAGGCACAGATACGCAGTATTTT	CASSLVGGTDTQYF
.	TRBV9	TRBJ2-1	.	TGTGCCAGCAGCACACAGGGTTTCTTGGATGAGCAGTTCTTC	CASSTQGFLDEQFF
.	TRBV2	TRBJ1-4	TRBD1	TGTGCCAGCACAGGAGACAGGGGGCCGAATGAAAAACTGTTTTTT	CASTGDRGPNEKLFF
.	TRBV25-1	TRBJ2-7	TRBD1	TGTGCCAGCAGTGCTGGGGGGACAGGGGGCAACGAGCAGTACTTC	CASSAGGTGGNEQYF
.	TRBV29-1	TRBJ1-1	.	TGCAGCGTTGGTTTCTGGAACACTGAAGCTTTCTTT	CSVGFWNTEAFF
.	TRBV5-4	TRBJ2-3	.	TGTGCCAGCAGCTCCTCGGGTAGCGGAGTCCGGGATACGCAGTATTTT	CASSSSGSGVRDTQYF
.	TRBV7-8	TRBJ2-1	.	TGTGCCAGCAGCTCGATTGGGGCCTACAATGAGCAGTTCTTC	CASSSIGAYNEQFF
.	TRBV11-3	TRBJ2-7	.	TGTGCCAGCAGCTCCCGGGAACCCGAGTACGAGCAGTACTTC	CASSSREPEYEQYF
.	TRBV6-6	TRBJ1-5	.	TGTGCCAGCAGCCGCGGACGGGGAGGCAATCAGCCCCAGCATTTT	CASSRGRGGNQPQHF
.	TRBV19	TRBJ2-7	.	TGTGCCAGTAGTATTTCGCGATCTAACCTCTACGAGCAGTACTTC	CASSISRSNLYEQYF
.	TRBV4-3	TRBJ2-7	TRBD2	TGCGCCAGCAGCCGGAGCGGGAGGGCCTACGAGCAGTACTTC	CASSRSGRAYEQYF
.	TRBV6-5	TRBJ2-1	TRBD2	TGTGCCAGCAGTTACCGCGGACTAGCGGGAGGGCCGCAGTTCTTC	CASSYRGLAGGPQFF
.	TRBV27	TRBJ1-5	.	TGTGCCAGCAGTTTTTGGGGGGGGATGGAGCCCCAGCATTTT	CASSFWGGMEPQHF
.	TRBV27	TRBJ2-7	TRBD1	TGTGCCAGCAGTTTGCGGACAGGGAACTACGAGCAGTACTTC	CASSLRTGNYEQYF
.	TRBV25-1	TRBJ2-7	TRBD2	TGTGCCAGCAGTGGAGGACTAGCGGGAGCCCACCCCTACGAGCAGTACTTC	CASSGGLAGAHPYEQYF
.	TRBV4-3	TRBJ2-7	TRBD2	TGCGCCAGCAGCCAAGCGGGACTAGCGGGTTTAGAGGTCAACGAGCAGTACTTC	CASSQAGLAGLEVNEQYF
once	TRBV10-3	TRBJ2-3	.	TGTGCCATCAGTGCCCTTCCTCCCATCGGAGATACGCAGTATTTT	CAISALPPIGDTQYF
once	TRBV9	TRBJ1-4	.	TGTGCCAGCAGCCCGAGTTTAGGGGTGTCCAATGAAAAACTGTTTTTT	CASSPSLGVSNEKLFF
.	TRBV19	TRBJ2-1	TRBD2	TGTGCCAGCGGGACTAGCGGTGTACGGCAGTTCTTC	CASGTSGVRQFF
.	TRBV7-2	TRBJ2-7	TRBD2	TGTGCCAGCAGCTTGACTAGCGGATTCTACGAGCAGTACTTC	CASSLTSGFYEQYF
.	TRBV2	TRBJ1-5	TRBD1	TGTGCCAGCAGTGACGGACAGGGTTTCTTTCATAGCAATCAGCCCCAGCATTTT	CASSDGQGFFHSNQPQHF
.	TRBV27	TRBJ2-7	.	TGTGCCAGCAGTTCCTACTCCGGCAGGCCCTACGAGCAGTACTTC	CASSSYSGRPYEQYF
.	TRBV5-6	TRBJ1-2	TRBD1	TGTGCCAGCAGCTTGCCGGGACAGGGAAGCTATGGCTACACCTTC	CASSLPGQGSYGYTF
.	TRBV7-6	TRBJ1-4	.	TGTGCCAGCAGCTTAGATCAGGGTGGTAATGAAAAACTGTTTTTT	CASSLDQGGNEKLFF
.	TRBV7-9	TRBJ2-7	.	TGTGCCAGCAGTTCCGTCCCGGGGAACTCCTACGAGCAGTACTTC	CASSSVPGNSYEQYF
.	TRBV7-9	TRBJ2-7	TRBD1	TGTGCCAGCAGCTTAGTTCAAGGGGGCGACGAGCAGTACTTC	CASSLVQGGDEQYF
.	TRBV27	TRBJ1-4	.	TGTGCCAGCACCCCATGGGGGGCAAGTGGCGAAAAACTGTTTTTT	CASTPWGASGEKLFF
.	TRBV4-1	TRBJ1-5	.	TGCGCCAGCAGCCAAGAGCAAGGGACTCACGGGGTAGATCAGCCCCAGCATTTT	CASSQEQGTHGVDQPQHF
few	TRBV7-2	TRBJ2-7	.	TGTGCCAGCAGCCTTAGTAACCCCTACGAGCAGTACTTC	CASSLSNPYEQYF
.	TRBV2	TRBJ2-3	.	TGTGCCAGCAGTGGAGGGGGGACTGTACCTAGCACAGATACGCAGTATTTT	CASSGGGTVPSTDTQYF
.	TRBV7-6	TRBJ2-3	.	TGTGCCAGCAGCTTCACTCCGTCAGATACGCAGTATTTT	CASSFTPSDTQYF
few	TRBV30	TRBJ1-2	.	TGTGCCTGGAGTGTACTGGGGGGGCGCGCCTCTGGCTACACCTTC	CAWSVLGGRASGYTF
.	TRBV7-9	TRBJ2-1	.	TGTGCCAGCAGCTGGAGAAACAATGAGCAGTTCTTC	CASSWRNNEQFF
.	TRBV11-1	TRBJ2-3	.	TGTGCCAGCAGCTCGGGACTCTCAATTGGGACGCAGTATTTT	CASSSGLSIGTQYF
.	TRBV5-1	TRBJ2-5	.	TGCGCCAGCAGCTTGGAAGGGGCCCCTCAAGAGACCCAGTACTTC	CASSLEGAPQETQYF
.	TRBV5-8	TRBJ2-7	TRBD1	TGTGCCAGCAGCTTGCGGGACAGAGGATCCTACGAGCAGTACTTC	CASSLRDRGSYEQYF
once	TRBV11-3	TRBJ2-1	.	TGTGCCAGCAGCTTAGGGTTTGGGAGTAGGAATGAGCAGTTCTTC	CASSLGFGSRNEQFF
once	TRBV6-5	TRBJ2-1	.	TGTGCCAGCACTTTCCTATATGAGCAGTTCTTC	CASTFLYEQFF
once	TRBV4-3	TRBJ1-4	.	TGCGCCAGCAGCCCTTCAGGGAATGAAAAACTGTTTTTT	CASSPSGNEKLFF
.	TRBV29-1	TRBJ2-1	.	TGCAGCGCCGACTATGAAAATTACAATGAGCAGTTCTTC	CSADYENYNEQFF
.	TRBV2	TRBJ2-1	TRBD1	TGTGCCAGCGCCTCGGGACAGGGGTACAATGAGCAGTTCTTC	CASASGQGYNEQFF
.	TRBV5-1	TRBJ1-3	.	TGCGCCAGCAGCGCCTACGCCGGGACGGCTGTCTCTGGAAACACCATATATTTT	CASSAYAGTAVSGNTIYF
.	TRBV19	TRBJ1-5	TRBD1	TGTGCCAGTAGTGAGGACAGGACACCAGATCAGCCCCAGCATTTT	CASSEDRTPDQPQHF
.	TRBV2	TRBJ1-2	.	TGTGCCAGCAAACGGACGTATGGCTACACCTTC	CASKRTYGYTF
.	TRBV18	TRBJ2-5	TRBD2	TGTGCCAGCTTTCCGGGACTAGCAGTCCAAGAGACCCAGTACTTC	CASFPGLAVQETQYF
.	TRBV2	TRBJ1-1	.	TGTGCCAGCAGTGCAGGGGCACTGAACACTGAAGCTTTCTTT	CASSAGALNTEAFF
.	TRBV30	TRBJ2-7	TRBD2	TGTGCCTGCTACCGGACTAGCGGGCTCTCCTACGAGCAGTACTTC	CACYRTSGLSYEQYF
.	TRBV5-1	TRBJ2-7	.	TGCGCCAGCAGCTTGGGTCTGGGGCTTTACGAGCAGTACTTC	CASSLGLGLYEQYF
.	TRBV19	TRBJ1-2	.	TGTGCCAGTCAGAGCGGCTATGGCTACACCTTC	CASQSGYGYTF
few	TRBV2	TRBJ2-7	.	TGTGCCAGCAGTGCGGTCAGCGAGCAGTACTTC	CASSAVSEQYF